Each of the 25 T cell receptor beta chains below was sequenced from the same sample in a study of Ad26.COV2.S vaccination and SARS-CoV-2 variants. Sample treatment: roughly 20 received Ad26.COV2.S at low or high dose, single or two shots; 5 received placebo; per-sample allocation not given. The samples date from day 63 after the first vaccine or placebo injection. TCRdb's table, derived via immunoSEQ multiplex PCR, lists solely in-frame clones and lacks some. This table holds about 440,000 clones, around nine tenths found once. The input for sequencing was peripheral blood, taken in a trial of Ad26.COV2.S vaccine versus placebo. These TCRs come from a person between 18 and 59 years old who received the Ad26.COV2.S COVID-19 vaccine or a placebo.

This clone was seen a single time. The chain has TRBV6-1 and TRBJ1-1; 8 bases line up with TRBD1. Germline V CDR1 and CDR2: MNHNS, SASEGT. The length of the CDR3 is 15 residues. V dropped 3 bases and J dropped 0; count of bases not matched to a gene: 3. CDR3 protein: CASSDAGGVNTEAFF. CDR3 nucleotide sequence: TGTGCCAGCAGTGACGCAGGGGGCGTGAACACTGAAGCTTTCTTT.

This rearrangement joins TRBV19 to TRBJ2-3, with a possible D match to TRBD2 (5 bases). Germline assignment: CDR1 LNHDA and CDR2 SQIVND (reference sequence). The CDR3 loop spans 15 amino acids. V lost 4 bases to trimming and J lost 0 bases, with 11 bases between them. The CDR3 is CASSTLAASTDTQYF. The DNA of the CDR3 is TGTGCCAGTAGTACCCTAGCAGCGAGCACAGATACGCAGTATTTT.

V is TRBV6-5 and J is TRBJ1-3; a possible D gene is TRBD1 (6 bases). There are 14 residues in the CDR3. Germline CDR1 is MNHEY and CDR2 is SVGAGI. Trimming cost V 8 bases and J 0 bases, with 11 bases left between them. The CDR3 here is CASQTGASGNTIYF. The CDR3 nucleotides read TGTGCCAGCCAAACGGGGGCCTCTGGAAACACCATATATTTT.

V gene TRBV4-3 combines with J gene TRBJ2-7; D gene uncertain. Per the germline V gene, CDR1 is LGHNA and CDR2 is YSLEER. V dropped 1 base and J dropped 3 bases, with 4 bases sitting between them. This CDR3 contains 12 residues. The CDR3 sequence: CASSQVIYEQYF. The CDR3 DNA reads as TGCGCCAGCAGCCAAGTGATCTACGAGCAGTACTTC.

The chain is built from TRBV9 and TRBJ2-7; weak D call: TRBD2 (5 bases). V lost 0 bases, J lost 9 bases, and 13 bases lay in between. CDR3 length: 13 amino acids. Germline loops: CDR1 SGDLS, CDR2 YYNGEE. This chain's CDR3 is CASSVESGKGQYF. In DNA form, the CDR3 reads TGTGCCAGCAGCGTAGAGTCGGGGAAAGGGCAGTACTTC. The whole variable domain, filled in from reference TRBV9 and TRBJ2-7, reads DSGVTQTPKHLITATGQRVTLRCSPRSGDLSVYWYQQSLDQGLQFLIQYYNGEERAKGNILERFSAQQFPDLHSELNLSSLELGDSALYFCASSVESGKGQYFGPGTRLTVT.

The gene calls are TRBV7-2 and TRBJ1-1; 7 positions agree with TRBD1. The CDR3 loop spans 14 amino acids. Per the germline V gene, CDR1 is SGHTA and CDR2 is FQGNSA. V shed 3 bases, J shed 3 bases, and the junction held 4 bases outside the gene matches. CDR3 in amino acids: CASSFTGVDTEAFF. The CDR3 region has the DNA TGTGCCAGCAGCTTTACAGGGGTAGACACTGAAGCTTTCTTT. Full variable domain (remainder filled in from reference TRBV7-2 and TRBJ1-1): GAGVSQSPSNKVTEKGKDVELRCDPISGHTALYWYRQSLGQGLEFLIYFQGNSAPDKSGLPSDRFSAERTGGSVSTLTIQRTQQEDSAVYLCASSFTGVDTEAFFGQGTRLTVV.

The chain joins TRBV4-1 to TRBJ2-1, with TRBD1 identical over 8 bases. V lost 4 bases and J lost 3; bases outside the gene matches: 8. Germline-derived CDR1 and CDR2 are MGHRA and YSYEKL. This CDR3 contains 16 residues. The DNA of the CDR3 is TGCGCCAGCAGCCCGGGCTGGGGGACAGGCTACAATGAGCAGTTCTTC. This gives the protein CASSPGWGTGYNEQFF.

CDR3 protein: CASRLSGRDNEQFF. The CDR3 DNA reads TGTGCCAGCAGGCTTAGCGGGCGAGACAATGAGCAGTTCTTC. The rearrangement links TRBV3-1 (or the pseudogene TRBV3-2) to TRBJ2-1; TRBD2 matches 7 bases. The V and J ends lost 6 bases and 5 bases, in that order; junction bases with no gene match: 7. Per the germline V gene, CDR1 is LGHDT and CDR2 is YNNKEL (reference sequence). The CDR3 has 14 residues.

The rearrangement links TRBV28 to TRBJ1-5, with TRBD1 matching 8 bases. Germline loops: CDR1 MDHEN, CDR2 SYDVKM. Trimming removed 7 bases from V and 2 bases from J; junction bases left unmatched: 16. The CDR3 loop spans 18 amino acids. CDR3 nucleotide sequence: TGTGCCAGCAACGTTCCGGGACAGGCTACCCTTGGCAATCAGCCCCAGCATTTT. Protein: CASNVPGQATLGNQPQHF.

This rearrangement joins TRBV10-3 to TRBJ2-1; 12 bases agree with TRBD2. The CDR3 has 15 residues. Germline-derived CDR1 and CDR2 are ENHRY and SYGVKD. V dropped 10 bases and J dropped 4; count of bases not matched to a gene: 8. CDR3 region: CATRLAGAVYNEQFF. The CDR3 coding sequence is TGTGCCACCCGACTAGCGGGAGCGGTTTACAATGAGCAGTTCTTC.

Only one count was recorded for this clone. The chain couples TRBV11-1 to TRBJ2-1; 11 positions match TRBD2. CDR3 size: 15 residues. V shed 4 bases and J 8 bases; nucleotides not matched to a gene: 7. CDR1 SGHAT and CDR2 FQDESV come from the germline V gene (reference sequence). DNA for the CDR3: TGTGCCAGCAGCTCGCTAACTAGCGGGAGCGATGAGCAGTTCTTC. This encodes CASSSLTSGSDEQFF.

This clone showed up just a few times. The rearrangement links TRBV15 to TRBJ1-1; a possible D gene is TRBD1 (5 bases). Trimming removed 6 bases from V and 4 bases from J, with 12 bases in between. The CDR3 has 13 amino acids. Looked up from germline, CDR1 is LNHNV and CDR2 is YYDKDF (reference sequence). CDR3 nucleotides: TGTGCCACCAGACCTTCAGGGCCCACTGAAGCTTTCTTT. Amino acid sequence: CATRPSGPTEAFF. Full variable domain (outside the CDR3, taken from reference TRBV15 and TRBJ1-1): DAMVIQNPRYQVTQFGKPVTLSCSQTLNHNVMYWYQQKSSQAPKLLFHYYDKDFNNEADTPDNFQSRRPNTSFCFLDIRSPGLGDTAMYLCATRPSGPTEAFFGQGTRLTVV.

The J gene is TRBJ1-5, the V gene TRBV4-1; maybe TRBD1 (5 bases). The ends were cut back, 1 base at V and 3 bases at J, with 7 bases in the middle. This CDR3 spans 14 amino acids. Looked up from germline, CDR1 is MGHRA and CDR2 is YSYEKL. The CDR3, as DNA: TGCGCCAGCAGCCAAGGACAGAACAATCAGCCCCAGCATTTT. This encodes CASSQGQNNQPQHF.

This chain links TRBV2 with TRBJ2-3; D is perhaps TRBD2 (6 bases). Germline CDR1 is SNHLY and CDR2 is FYNNEI. This CDR3 contains 15 residues. The V and J ends lost 1 base and 2 bases respectively, with 10 bases between them. Here the CDR3 reads CASSEVAEHTDTQYF. CDR3 nucleotide sequence: TGTGCCAGCAGTGAAGTAGCGGAGCACACAGATACGCAGTATTTT. Complete variable domain (other parts from reference TRBV2 and TRBJ2-3): EPEVTQTPSHQVTQMGQEVILRCVPISNHLYFYWYRQILGQKVEFLVSFYNNEISEKSEIFDDQFSVERPDGSNFTLKIRSTKLEDSAMYFCASSEVAEHTDTQYFGPGTRLTVL.

V gene TRBV27 combines with J gene TRBJ1-5; D uncertain. The CDR3 covers 14 residues. Germline CDR1 is MNHEY and CDR2 is SMNVEV (reference sequence). Trimming removed 2 bases from V and 3 bases from J, with 8 bases in between. CDR3 nucleotide sequence: TGTGCCAGCAGTTTACACCGCAACAATCAGCCCCAGCATTTT. This gives the protein CASSLHRNNQPQHF.

V gene TRBV3-1 (or the pseudogene TRBV3-2) combines with J gene TRBJ2-5, with TRBD2 matching 13 bases. J gave up 4 bases and V 4 bases, and 3 bases lay outside the gene matches. The germline V gene has CDR1 LGHDT and CDR2 YNNKEL (reference sequence). The CDR3 has 15 amino acids. CDR3 loop: CASSRTSGRRETQYF. CDR3 DNA sequence: TGTGCCAGCAGCCGGACTAGCGGGAGAAGAGAGACCCAGTACTTC.

This clone showed up just a few times. The gene calls are TRBV27 and TRBJ2-7; 10 nucleotides line up with TRBD2. With 6 bases clipped from V and 2 bases from J, the junction kept 4 bases outside the gene matches. The CDR3 loop spans 14 amino acids. Germline V gene lookup returns CDR1 MNHEY and CDR2 SMNVEV (reference sequence). The CDR3 nucleotides are TGTGCCAGCAGATGGACTAGCGGAACCTACGAGCAGTACTTC. It encodes CASRWTSGTYEQYF.

The genes are TRBV4-1 and TRBJ1-6; TRBD1 is a possible D gene (5 bases). Trimming removed 6 bases at V and 5 bases at J, with 17 bases between. The CDR3 runs to 16 residues. Germline CDR1 MGHRA, CDR2 YSYEKL. CDR3 amino acids: CASRRGAVGNNSPLHF. CDR3 DNA sequence: TGCGCCAGCAGACGCGGGGCAGTTGGGAATAATTCACCCCTCCACTTT.

This rearrangement joins TRBV10-3 to TRBJ2-3; maybe TRBD1 (6 bases). Per germline, CDR1 ENHRY and CDR2 SYGVKD. The V end lost 0 bases, the J end lost 6 bases, and 19 bases lay between the germline ends. This CDR3 has 17 amino acids. The CDR3 loop reads CAISESPRGNPGDTQYF. The CDR3, as DNA: TGTGCCATCAGTGAGTCACCCAGGGGCAACCCAGGGGATACGCAGTATTTT.

Points on this clone: The junction differs from germline at one of its ends, possibly a read error. The DNA for the CDR3 is TGTGCTAGCAGCTTAGGACTAGCGGGAGGTCGGGCCTACAATGAGCAGTTCTTC. As protein: CASSLGLAGGRAYNEQFF. The J gene is TRBJ2-1, the V gene TRBV7-7; 14 nucleotides agree with TRBD2. This CDR3 spans 18 amino acids. CDR1 SSHAT and CDR2 FNYEAQ come from the germline V gene (reference sequence).

The genes are TRBV7-9 and TRBJ2-3, with TRBD1 as a possible D gene (6 bases). This CDR3 spans 16 amino acids. The V gene's germline CDR1 is SEHNR and CDR2 FQNEAQ (reference sequence). Trimming cost V 5 bases and J 4 bases, with 19 bases left between them. The CDR3 DNA is TGTGCCAGCAGCAGCTGGAAGGCAGGGGCGGCAGATACGCAGTATTTT. This gives the protein CASSSWKAGAADTQYF.

The chain joins TRBV3-1 (or the pseudogene TRBV3-2) to TRBJ1-1, with D unresolved. The germline CDR1 and CDR2 sequences are LGHDT and YNNKEL (reference sequence). V gave up 1 base and J gave up 11 bases, with 11 bases separating them. The CDR3 has 12 residues. The CDR3 DNA sequence: TGTGCCAGCAGCCAAGCCACCACACCCGCTTTCTTT. Its protein is CASSQATTPAFF.

Points on this clone: The same CDR3 arises from other DNA sequences in this sample as well. The V and J genes are TRBV7-8 and TRBJ1-1; a weak D match, TRBD1 (6 bases). CDR1 SGHVS and CDR2 FQNEAQ come from the germline V gene. The CDR3 spans 14 residues. V gave up 1 base and J gave up 0 bases, with 6 bases separating them. The CDR3: CASSLGQVNTEAFF. The CDR3 nucleotides are TGTGCCAGCAGCTTAGGACAGGTGAACACTGAAGCTTTCTTT.

This chain links TRBV28 with TRBJ1-2; perhaps TRBD1 as D (5 bases). The germline V gene has CDR1 MDHEN and CDR2 SYDVKM. The CDR3 covers 15 residues. V was trimmed by 2 bases and J by 0 bases, leaving 10 bases between them. Here the CDR3 reads CASSLAGRSNYGYTF. The CDR3, as DNA: TGTGCCAGCAGTTTAGCAGGGAGGTCTAACTATGGCTACACCTTC.

This rearrangement joins TRBV7-9 to TRBJ1-1, with D maybe TRBD1 (5 bases). Germline V gene sequence: CDR1 SEHNR, CDR2 FQNEAQ (reference sequence). The CDR3 loop spans 12 amino acids. Trimming left V 3 bases short and J 4 bases short, with 6 bases between. CDR3 loop: CASSFDSTEAFF. The CDR3 nucleotides read TGTGCCAGCAGCTTCGACAGCACTGAAGCTTTCTTT. The whole variable domain, remainder taken from reference TRBV7-9 and TRBJ1-1, is DTGVSQNPRHKITKRGQNVTFRCDPISEHNRLYWYRQTLGQGPEFLTYFQNEAQLEKSRLLSDRFSAERPKGSFSTLEIQRTEQGDSAMYLCASSFDSTEAFFGQGTRLTVV.